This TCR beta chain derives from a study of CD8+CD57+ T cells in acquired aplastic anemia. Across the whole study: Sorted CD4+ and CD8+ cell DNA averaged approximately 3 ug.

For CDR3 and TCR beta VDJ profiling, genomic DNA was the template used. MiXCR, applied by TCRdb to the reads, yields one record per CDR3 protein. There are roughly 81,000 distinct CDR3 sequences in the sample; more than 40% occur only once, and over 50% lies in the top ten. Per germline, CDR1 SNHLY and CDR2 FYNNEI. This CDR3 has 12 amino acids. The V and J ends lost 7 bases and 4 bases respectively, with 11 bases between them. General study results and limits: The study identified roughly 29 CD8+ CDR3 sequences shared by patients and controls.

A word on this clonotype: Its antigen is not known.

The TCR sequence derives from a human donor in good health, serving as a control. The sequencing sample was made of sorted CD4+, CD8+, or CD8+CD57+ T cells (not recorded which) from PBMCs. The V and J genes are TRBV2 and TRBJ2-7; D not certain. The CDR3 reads CASTYTTYEQYF. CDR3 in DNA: TGTGCCAGCACCTACACAACGTACGAGCAGTACTTC.